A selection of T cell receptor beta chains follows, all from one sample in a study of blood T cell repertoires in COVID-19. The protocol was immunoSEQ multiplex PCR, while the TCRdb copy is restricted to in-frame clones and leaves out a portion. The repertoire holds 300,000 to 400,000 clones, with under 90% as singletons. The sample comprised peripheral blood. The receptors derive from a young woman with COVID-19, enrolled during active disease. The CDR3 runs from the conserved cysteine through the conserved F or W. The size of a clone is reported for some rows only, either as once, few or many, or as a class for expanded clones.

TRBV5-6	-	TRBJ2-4	CASSLLQGAGNIQYF
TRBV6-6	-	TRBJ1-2	CASSFNTETYGYTF
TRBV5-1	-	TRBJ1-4	CASSLAMAGNEKLFF
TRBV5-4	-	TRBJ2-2	CASSLGGLAGFTGELFF
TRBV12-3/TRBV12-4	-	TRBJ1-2	CASSFRGSPYTF
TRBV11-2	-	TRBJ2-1	CASSLEVLAGWGVSYNEQFF
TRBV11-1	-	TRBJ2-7	CASSVGTGGSYEQYF
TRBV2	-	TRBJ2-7	CASSVGQTYEQYF
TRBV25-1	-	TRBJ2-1	CASSEYFPTDYGYNEQFF
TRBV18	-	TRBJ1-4	CASSPRVTNEKLFF
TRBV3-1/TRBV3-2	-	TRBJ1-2	CASSQDVSPQGYTF
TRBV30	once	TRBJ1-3	CAWSLTGGGNTIYF
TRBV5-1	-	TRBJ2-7	CASSLTLAGGIMRYEQYF
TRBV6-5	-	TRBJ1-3	CASSSKTGSSGNTIYF
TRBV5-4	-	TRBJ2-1	CASSKPGLASNEQFF
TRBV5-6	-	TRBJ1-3	CASSLTGSSGNTIYF
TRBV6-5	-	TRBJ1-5	CASSLPGKPQHF
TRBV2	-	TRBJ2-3	CASSERASGRWGDTQYF
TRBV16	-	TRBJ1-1	CASSQQENTEAFF
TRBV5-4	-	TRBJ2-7	CASSRAGLAGKSYEQYF
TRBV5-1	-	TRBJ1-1	CASSLDGTANTEAFF
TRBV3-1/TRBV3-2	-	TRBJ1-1	CASSPNDALTGLNTEAFF
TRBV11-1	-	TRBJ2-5	CASSLAGGRPQETQYF
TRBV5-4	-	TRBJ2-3	CASSVTSGESTDTQYF
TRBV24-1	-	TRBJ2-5	CATSDSRLAGRETQYF
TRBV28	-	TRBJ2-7	CASSLSLAGAYEQYF
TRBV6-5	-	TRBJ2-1	CASIMDRGRGEQFF
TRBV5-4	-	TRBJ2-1	CASSWGLAGVGSYNEQFF
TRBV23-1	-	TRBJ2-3	CASGPDRTGKSTDTQYF
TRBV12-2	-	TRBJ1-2	CASRLLRTGRGYGYTF
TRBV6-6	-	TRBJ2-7	CASSQTGDRAPLEQYF
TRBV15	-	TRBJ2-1	CATSSIFPGQGLNEQFF
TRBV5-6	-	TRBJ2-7	CASSSITQGDEQYF
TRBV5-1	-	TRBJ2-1	CASSLGGQGRNEQFF
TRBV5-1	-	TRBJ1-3	CASSPGTGVNGNTIYF
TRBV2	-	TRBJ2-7	CASSWDRFEQYF
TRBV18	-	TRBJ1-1	CASSKSGADTEAFF
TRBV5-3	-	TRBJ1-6	CARSTRTGGDSPLHF
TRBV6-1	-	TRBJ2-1	CASSEVGGGNNEQFF
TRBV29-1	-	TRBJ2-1	CSVVPLALNEQFF
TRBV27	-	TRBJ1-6	CASSSRTGLVSPLHF
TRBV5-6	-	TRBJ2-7	CASSWGGAGYEQYF
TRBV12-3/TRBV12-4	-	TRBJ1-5	CASSMDSTQPQHF
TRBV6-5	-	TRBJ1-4	CASSYSKEGREKLFF
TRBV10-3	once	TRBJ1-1	CAIRQGVEAFF
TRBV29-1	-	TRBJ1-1	CSPLPRDEAFF
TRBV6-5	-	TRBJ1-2	CASSYSPGGYDGYTF
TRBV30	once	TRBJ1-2	CAWNGDRTNYGYTF
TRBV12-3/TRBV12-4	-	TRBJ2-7	CASSSRSGQYF
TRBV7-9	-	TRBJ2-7	CASSLVGTGDSYEQYF
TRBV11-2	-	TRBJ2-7	CASSLETRVEQYF
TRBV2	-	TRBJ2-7	CASSEVLAGNYEQYF
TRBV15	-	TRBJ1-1	CATSRESGASTEAFF
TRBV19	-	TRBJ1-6	CASSIRGAESPLHF
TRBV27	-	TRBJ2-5	CASSLLATQGTQYF
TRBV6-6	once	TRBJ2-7	CASSYSGSGYEQYF